The sequence of this T cell receptor beta chain was determined in a study of graft-versus-host responses after intestinal transplantation. Whole-study context: Anti-thymocyte globulin induction was given to all recipients, followed by tacrolimus and steroids for around 3 years.

Germline V gene lookup returns CDR1 LGHNA and CDR2 YSLEER. CDR3 length equals 12 residues. V lost 2 bases, J lost 10 bases, and 11 bases lay in between. Method: immunoSEQ multiplex PCR; TCRdb's copy keeps in-frame clones and lacks some. The repertoire holds about 14,000 clones, with approximately 59% as singletons. Tissue processing of the graft released intraepithelial and lamina propria lymphocytes from it. The chain links TRBV4-3 to TRBJ1-2, with D perhaps TRBD1 (6 bases). The TCR originated in a human patient who received an intestinal transplant, so some T cells may come from the graft donor. The specimen comprised ileum tissue, sampled 524 days after transplant. CDR3: CASSQKLGAYTF. The CDR3 DNA is TGCGCCAGCAGCCAAAAGCTGGGGGCCTACACCTTC.